This T cell receptor (beta chain) was profiled in a study of OX40 agonist ivuxolimab in advanced cancers. Findings and caveats of the study: There were, on average, more expanded clones in CD8+ T cells than in CD4+. The study observed clonal expansion of CD4+ and CD8+ blood T cells by week 6 at 0.1 to 3.0 mg/kg. Among the nonresponders, some also had low normalized T-cell clonal expansion.

Clones were sequenced by immunoSEQ multiplex PCR, and TCRdb holds only the in-frame ones, with some missing. The repertoire consists of fewer than 45,000 clones, with roughly 80% occurring once and the leading ten covering about 2.1%. As to this clone: Its specificity is unknown.

CDR1 and CDR2 (germline): SQVTM, ANQGSEA. This CDR3 is 12 amino acids long. V shed 7 bases, J shed 4 bases, and the junction held 3 bases outside the gene matches. This chain connects TRBV29-1 to TRBJ2-5; 10 nucleotides align to TRBD2. This TCR came from an adult with an advanced solid tumor such as melanoma, head and neck, liver or kidney cancer. This material consisted of CD4+ or CD8+ T cells sorted from blood, taken in a trial of the OX40 agonist ivuxolimab. The CDR3 loop reads CSDGLAAETQYF. CDR3 nucleotides: TGCAGCGACGGACTAGCGGCAGAGACCCAGTACTTC.